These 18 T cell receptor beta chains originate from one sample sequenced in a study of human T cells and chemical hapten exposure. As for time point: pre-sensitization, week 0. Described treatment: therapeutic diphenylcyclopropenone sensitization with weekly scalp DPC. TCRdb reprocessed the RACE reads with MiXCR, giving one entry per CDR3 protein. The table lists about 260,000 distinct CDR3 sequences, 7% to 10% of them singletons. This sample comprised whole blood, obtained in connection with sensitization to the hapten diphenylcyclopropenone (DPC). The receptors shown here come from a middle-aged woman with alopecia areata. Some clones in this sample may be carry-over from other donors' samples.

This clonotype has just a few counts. The CDR3 loop is CASRPGGQSHSPLHF. CDR3 bases: TGTGCCAGCAGACCGGGCGGACAGAGTCATTCACCCCTCCACTTT. The chain combines TRBV28 with TRBJ1-6, with D tentatively TRBD1 (6 bases). This CDR3 has 15 amino acids. The V end lost 6 bases, the J end lost 8 bases, and 17 bases lay between the germline ends. Germline CDR1 reads MDHEN; CDR2 reads SYDVKM.

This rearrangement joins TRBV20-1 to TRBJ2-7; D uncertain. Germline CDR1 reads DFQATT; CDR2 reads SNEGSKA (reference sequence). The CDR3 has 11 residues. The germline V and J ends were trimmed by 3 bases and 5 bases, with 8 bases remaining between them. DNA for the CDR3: TGCAGTGCTAGTCCCTTGGACGAGCAGTACTTC. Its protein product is CSASPLDEQYF.

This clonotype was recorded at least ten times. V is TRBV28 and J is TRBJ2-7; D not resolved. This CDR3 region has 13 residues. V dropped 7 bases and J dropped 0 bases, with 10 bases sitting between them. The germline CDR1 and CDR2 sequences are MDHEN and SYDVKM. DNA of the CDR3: TGTGCCAGCACCGGACCTGCCTCCTACGAGCAGTACTTC. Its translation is CASTGPASYEQYF.

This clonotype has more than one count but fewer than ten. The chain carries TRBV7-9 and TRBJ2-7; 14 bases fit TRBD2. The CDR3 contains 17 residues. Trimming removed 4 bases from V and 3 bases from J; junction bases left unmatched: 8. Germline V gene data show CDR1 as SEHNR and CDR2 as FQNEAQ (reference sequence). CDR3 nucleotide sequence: TGTGCCAGCAGCTGGGCCGGACTAGCGGGAGGATTCTACGAGCAGTACTTC. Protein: CASSWAGLAGGFYEQYF.

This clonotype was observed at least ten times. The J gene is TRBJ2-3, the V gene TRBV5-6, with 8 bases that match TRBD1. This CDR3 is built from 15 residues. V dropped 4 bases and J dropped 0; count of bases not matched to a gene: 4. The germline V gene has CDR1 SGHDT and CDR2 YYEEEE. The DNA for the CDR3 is TGTGCCAGCAGCGTCGGGACAGGAAGCACAGATACGCAGTATTTT. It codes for CASSVGTGSTDTQYF.

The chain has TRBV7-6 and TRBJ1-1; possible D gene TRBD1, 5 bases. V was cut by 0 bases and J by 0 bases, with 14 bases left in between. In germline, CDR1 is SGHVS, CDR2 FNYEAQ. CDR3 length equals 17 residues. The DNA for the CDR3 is TGTGCCAGCAGCTTAGCGGGGGTCGGGCTCATGAACACTGAAGCTTTCTTT. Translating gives CASSLAGVGLMNTEAFF.

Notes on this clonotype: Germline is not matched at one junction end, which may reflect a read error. Written as DNA, the CDR3 is TGTACCACCAGCAGACGACAGGGGGCGAGCGGCTACACCTTC. Amino acids: CTTSRRQGASGYTF. The genes are TRBV15 and TRBJ1-2; TRBD1 matches at 10 bases. This CDR3 is built from 14 residues. Germline V CDR1 and CDR2: LNHNV, YYDKDF (reference sequence).

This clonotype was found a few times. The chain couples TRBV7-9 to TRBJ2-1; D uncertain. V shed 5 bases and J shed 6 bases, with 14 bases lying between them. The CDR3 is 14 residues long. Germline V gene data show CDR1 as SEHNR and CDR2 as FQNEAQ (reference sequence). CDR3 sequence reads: CASSPFGPVNEQFF. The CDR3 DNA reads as TGTGCCAGCAGCCCGTTTGGACCTGTCAATGAGCAGTTCTTC.

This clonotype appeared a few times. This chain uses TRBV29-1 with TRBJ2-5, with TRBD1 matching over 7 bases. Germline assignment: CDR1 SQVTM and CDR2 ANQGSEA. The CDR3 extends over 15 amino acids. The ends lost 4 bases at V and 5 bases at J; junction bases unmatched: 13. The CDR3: CSVVPKGQRRETQYF. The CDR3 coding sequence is TGCAGCGTTGTACCCAAGGGACAGCGAAGGGAGACCCAGTACTTC.

CDR3 sequence reads: CASSEMETQYF. The CDR3 DNA reads TGTGCCAGCAGTGAAATGGAGACCCAGTACTTC. The V and J genes are TRBV6-1 and TRBJ2-5; D not certain. The CDR3 extends over 11 amino acids. Germline V gene lookup returns CDR1 MNHNS and CDR2 SASEGT. Trimming removed 2 bases at V and 5 bases at J, with 3 bases between.

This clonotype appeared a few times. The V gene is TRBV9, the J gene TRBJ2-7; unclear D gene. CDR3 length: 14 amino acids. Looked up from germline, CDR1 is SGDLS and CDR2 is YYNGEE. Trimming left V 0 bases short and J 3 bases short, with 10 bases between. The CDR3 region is CASSVAGRSYEQYF. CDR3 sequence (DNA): TGTGCCAGCAGCGTAGCGGGCAGGAGCTACGAGCAGTACTTC.

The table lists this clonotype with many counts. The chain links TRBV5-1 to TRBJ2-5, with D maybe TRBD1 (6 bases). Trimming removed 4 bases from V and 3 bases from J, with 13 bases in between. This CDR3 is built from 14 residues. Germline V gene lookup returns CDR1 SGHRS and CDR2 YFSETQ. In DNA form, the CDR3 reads TGCGCCAGCAGCCCTAACACAGGGAAAGAGACCCAGTACTTC. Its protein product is CASSPNTGKETQYF.

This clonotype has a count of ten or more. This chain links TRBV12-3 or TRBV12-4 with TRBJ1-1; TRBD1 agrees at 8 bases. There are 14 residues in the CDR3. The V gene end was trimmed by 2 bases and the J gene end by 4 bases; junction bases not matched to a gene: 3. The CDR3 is CASSLNQGATEAFF. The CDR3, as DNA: TGTGCCAGCAGTTTAAATCAGGGGGCCACTGAAGCTTTCTTT.

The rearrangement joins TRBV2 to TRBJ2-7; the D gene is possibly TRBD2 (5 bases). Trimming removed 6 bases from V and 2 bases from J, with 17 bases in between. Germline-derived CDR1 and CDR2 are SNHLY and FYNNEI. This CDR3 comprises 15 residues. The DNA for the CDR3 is TGTGCCAGCAGACTCGGGATCCACCCTACCTACGAGCAGTACTTC. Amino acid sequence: CASRLGIHPTYEQYF. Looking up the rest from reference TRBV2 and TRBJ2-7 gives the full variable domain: EPEVTQTPSHQVTQMGQEVILRCVPISNHLYFYWYRQILGQKVEFLVSFYNNEISEKSEIFDDQFSVERPDGSNFTLKIRSTKLEDSAMYFCASRLGIHPTYEQYFGPGTRLTVT.

CDR3 DNA: TGCGCCAGCAGCCAAGGAGCAGGACTAGCGGGCAATGAGCAGTTCTTC. Translated, it gives CASSQGAGLAGNEQFF. V usage is TRBV4-3 and J usage is TRBJ2-1; 11 positions agree with TRBD2. Trimming removed 1 base from V and 6 bases from J; junction bases left unmatched: 5. The CDR3 contains 16 residues. CDR1 and CDR2 (germline): LGHNA, YSLEER.

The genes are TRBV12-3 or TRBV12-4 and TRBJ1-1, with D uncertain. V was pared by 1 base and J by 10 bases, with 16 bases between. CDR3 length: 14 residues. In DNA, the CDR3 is TGTGCCAGCAGTTTAGGACCCACAACCCGCCGAGCTTTCTTT. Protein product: CASSLGPTTRRAFF.

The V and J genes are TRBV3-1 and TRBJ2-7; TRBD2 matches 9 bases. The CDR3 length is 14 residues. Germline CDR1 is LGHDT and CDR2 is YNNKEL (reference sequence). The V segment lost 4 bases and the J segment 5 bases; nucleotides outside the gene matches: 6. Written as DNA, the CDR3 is TGTGCCAGCAGCCTGAGCGGGAGGCCCCACGAGCAGTACTTC. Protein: CASSLSGRPHEQYF.

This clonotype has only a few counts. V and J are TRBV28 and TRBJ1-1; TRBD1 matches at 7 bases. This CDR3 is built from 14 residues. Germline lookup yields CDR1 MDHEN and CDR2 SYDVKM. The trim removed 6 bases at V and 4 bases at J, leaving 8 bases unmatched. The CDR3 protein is CASRPHDRVTEAFF. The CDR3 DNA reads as TGTGCCAGCAGACCTCACGACAGGGTCACTGAAGCTTTCTTT.